The 19 T cell receptor beta chains reported below all come from one sample, sequenced in a study of blood T cell repertoires in COVID-19. The method was immunoSEQ multiplex PCR; TCRdb's version includes in-frame clones alone and lacks a portion of them. The repertoire consists of some 180,000 clones, with around 79% occurring once and the leading ten covering roughly 5.6%. The specimen sequenced was peripheral blood. The origin of the receptors is a woman aged 40 to 55 with COVID-19, enrolled during active disease.

V and J are TRBV30 and TRBJ1-5, with 8 bases fitting TRBD1. The V gene's germline CDR1 is GTSNPN and CDR2 SVGIG (reference sequence). This CDR3 has 13 amino acids. The V segment lost 4 bases and the J segment 7 bases; nucleotides outside the gene matches: 6. CDR3: CAWTTGVDQPQHF. The CDR3 DNA reads as TGTGCCTGGACGACAGGGGTAGACCAGCCCCAGCATTTT. Combining the CDR3 with reference TRBV30 and TRBJ1-5 gives the whole variable domain SQTIHQWPATLVQPVGSPLSLECTVEGTSNPNLYWYRQAAGRGLQLLFYSVGIGQISSEVPQNLSASRPQDRQFILSSKKLLLSDSGFYLCAWTTGVDQPQHFGDGTRLSIL.

This chain joins TRBV19 and TRBJ2-3; D is possibly TRBD1 (6 bases). CDR1 is LNHDA and CDR2 is SQIVND in the germline V gene (reference sequence). The CDR3 contains 14 residues. Trimming pared 8 bases from V and 6 bases from J, leaving 18 bases between. The CDR3 reads CASRPQVGADTQYF. For the CDR3, the DNA is TGTGCCAGTCGCCCACAAGTGGGGGCGGATACGCAGTATTTT.

The V gene is TRBV7-6, the J gene TRBJ2-7; 10 bases are a match to TRBD2. This CDR3 is 16 amino acids long. Germline CDR1 reads SGHVS; CDR2 reads FNYEAQ. Unmatched junction bases numbered 8, after V lost 4 bases and J lost 2 bases. CDR3 nucleotide sequence: TGTGCCAGCAGCTCCCCCGGAGCGGGGGGGACCTACGAGCAGTACTTC. It encodes CASSSPGAGGTYEQYF.

The gene calls are TRBV21-1 and TRBJ1-1. TRBV21-1 represents a pseudogene. The CDR3 extends over 14 amino acids. This CDR3 reads CASSPGTVNTEAFF. CDR3 coding DNA: TGTGCCAGCAGCCCGGGAACAGTGAACACTGAAGCTTTCTTT.

This chain links TRBV10-3 with TRBJ2-2, with D possibly matching TRBD1 (6 bases). V lost 6 bases and J 1 base, leaving 12 bases between the germline ends. The CDR3 extends over 15 amino acids. Per the germline V gene, CDR1 is ENHRY and CDR2 is SYGVKD. The CDR3 sequence: CAISYGQRNTGELFF. The CDR3 region has the DNA TGTGCCATCAGCTACGGACAGAGGAACACCGGGGAGCTGTTTTTT.

The chain combines TRBV6-2 or TRBV6-3 with TRBJ1-5; D is unclear. CDR3 length: 14 amino acids. Trimming pared 5 bases from V and 3 bases from J, leaving 11 bases between. The germline gives CDR1 MNHEY, CDR2 SVGEGT. In nucleotides, the CDR3 is TGTGCCAGCAGTCGTCAGGTGGTCAATCAGCCCCAGCATTTT. Amino acid sequence: CASSRQVVNQPQHF.

The rearrangement uses TRBV3-1 (or the pseudogene TRBV3-2) and TRBJ1-2, with D uncertain. V dropped 7 bases and J dropped 2 bases, with 14 bases sitting between them. This CDR3 region has 14 residues. Germline CDR1 and CDR2: LGHDT and YNNKEL (reference sequence). CDR3: CASTSGITNYGYTF. The CDR3, as DNA: TGTGCCAGCACAAGCGGGATCACAAACTATGGCTACACCTTC.

This clone was detected only once. The DNA of the CDR3 is TGTGCCAGCAGGACTAGCGGCGAGCAGTACTTC. Translated: CASRTSGEQYF. The chain uses TRBV2 and TRBJ2-7, with 9 bases lining up with TRBD2. Trimming took 6 bases from V and 6 from J; bases not matched to a gene: 0. The CDR3 length is 11 residues. Germline CDR1 is SNHLY and CDR2 is FYNNEI.

CDR3 DNA: TGTGCCAGCAGCGTAGGGGAGGATGAAGCTTTCTTT. It encodes CASSVGEDEAFF. The V gene is TRBV9, the J gene TRBJ1-1; D not resolved. The V gene's germline CDR1 is SGDLS and CDR2 YYNGEE. The CDR3 runs 12 residues. Trimming removed 0 bases from V and 7 bases from J, with 7 bases in between.

The genes are TRBV27 and TRBJ1-1, with 9 bases matching TRBD1. The CDR3 extends over 14 amino acids. CDR1 MNHEY and CDR2 SMNVEV come from the germline V gene (reference sequence). V shed 6 bases, J shed 7 bases, and the junction held 9 bases outside the gene matches. The CDR3 nucleotides read TGTGCCAGCAGGTGGGACAGGGATTCGAGTGAAGCTTTCTTT. Its translation is CASRWDRDSSEAFF.

V gene TRBV4-1 combines with J gene TRBJ2-2, with 7 bases matching TRBD1. The V gene's germline CDR1 is MGHRA and CDR2 YSYEKL. CDR3 length: 15 residues. V lost 4 bases to trimming and J lost 3 bases; unmatched junction nucleotides: 5. DNA of the CDR3: TGCGCCAGCAGCCTCCGGGACAGAGACACCGGGGAGCTGTTTTTT. It codes for CASSLRDRDTGELFF.

V gene TRBV6-5 combines with J gene TRBJ2-7, with 7 bases matching TRBD2. This CDR3 is 14 amino acids long. Losses at the gene ends were 4 bases for V and 7 bases for J; bases not matched to a gene: 10. CDR1 is MNHEY, CDR2 SVGAGI, per germline. The CDR3 here is CASSSGLRPHEQYF. The CDR3 nucleotides read TGTGCCAGCAGTTCGGGACTACGTCCACATGAGCAGTACTTC.

The chain is built from TRBV5-1 and TRBJ2-7; the match to TRBD2 covers 8 bases. Per germline, CDR1 SGHRS and CDR2 YFSETQ. J was trimmed by 2 bases and V by 0 bases; bases with no gene match: 4. The CDR3 runs 15 residues. The CDR3: CASSLGSGGPYEQYF. Here the CDR3 DNA reads TGCGCCAGCAGCTTGGGAAGCGGGGGCCCCTACGAGCAGTACTTC.

As to this clone: This same CDR3 is encoded by further DNA sequences in the sample. This chain links TRBV6-5 with TRBJ2-5, with 8 bases lining up with TRBD1. With 6 bases clipped from V and 0 bases from J, the junction kept 6 bases outside the gene matches. The V gene's germline CDR1 is MNHEY and CDR2 SVGAGI. The CDR3 runs 15 residues. CDR3 loop: CASSTGQAYQETQYF. DNA for the CDR3: TGTGCCAGCAGCACGGGACAGGCGTACCAAGAGACCCAGTACTTC.

The J gene is TRBJ1-2, the V gene TRBV2; 9 bases align to TRBD1. J was trimmed by 6 bases and V by 6 bases; bases with no gene match: 2. Germline V lookup: CDR1 SNHLY, CDR2 FYNNEI. The CDR3 spans 12 residues. CDR3 sequence reads: CASRGDRDGYTF. In nucleotides, the CDR3 is TGTGCCAGCAGGGGGGACAGGGATGGCTACACCTTC.

This sequence joins TRBV29-1 and TRBJ2-7; tentatively, D is TRBD2 (5 bases). CDR1 and CDR2 from the germline V gene are SQVTM and ANQGSEA. The CDR3 is 13 amino acids. Deletions cut 4 bases from V and 3 bases from J, with 13 bases between. The chain's CDR3 is CSVGSGIVYEQYF. The CDR3 DNA is TGCAGCGTTGGGTCCGGGATAGTCTACGAGCAGTACTTC.

J is TRBJ1-4 and V is TRBV18; 7 bases line up with TRBD1. The CDR3 is 17 residues long. From germline, CDR1 is KGHSH and CDR2 LQKENI. The V and J ends lost 0 bases and 7 bases, in that order; junction bases with no gene match: 11. The CDR3 nucleotides are TGTGCCAGCTCACCACCGGGACAGCTTAACCAAGGTGAAAAACTGTTTTTT. It translates to CASSPPGQLNQGEKLFF.

The chain links TRBV30 to TRBJ1-6; no reliable D call. The V gene lost 0 bases and the J gene lost 8 bases, with 20 bases spanning the gap. From germline, CDR1 is GTSNPN and CDR2 SVGIG (reference sequence). The CDR3 is made up of 17 amino acids. CDR3 sequence: CAWSVIGRGIRDSPLHF. CDR3 nucleotide sequence: TGTGCCTGGAGTGTAATCGGTCGGGGAATAAGGGATTCACCCCTCCACTTT.

The rearrangement links TRBV10-3 to TRBJ2-6, with D possibly matching TRBD1 (5 bases). Germline lookup yields CDR1 ENHRY and CDR2 SYGVKD. The CDR3 is 15 residues long. V lost 4 bases, J lost 4 bases, and 11 bases lay in between. The CDR3 sequence is CAISGKGRGANVLTF. CDR3 DNA: TGTGCCATCAGTGGGAAGGGGCGCGGGGCCAACGTCCTGACTTTC.